Listed below are T cell receptor beta chains from one sample, sequenced in a study of T-cell reconstitution after alpha-beta-depleted transplantation in children. TCRdb re-called the PCR reads with MiXCR, one entry per CDR3 protein. The data show hundreds of thousands of distinct CDR3 sequences, with almost 8% seen just once and approximately 9.6% held by the top ten. Specimen: peripheral blood, collected 360 days after TCRalphabeta/CD19-depleted stem cell transplant. Source of these receptors: a female patient aged 2 to 10 who had a stem cell transplant for Fanconi anemia, so the T cells may come from the graft donor. Both conserved end residues are part of each CDR3. The D gene is left open where the match is weak. Clone size is given for some rows only: seen once, a few or many times, or a class if the clone is expanded.

TRBV20-1,many,TRBJ2-5,-,CSARGPETQYF,TGCAGTGCTCGTGGACCGGAGACCCAGTACTTC
TRBV20-1,many,TRBJ2-3,-,CRPGLRTDTQYF,TGCAGGCCCGGACTTAGAACAGATACGCAGTATTTT
TRBV3-1,-,TRBJ1-1,TRBD1,CASSPLQGSEAFF,TGTGCCAGCAGCCCTTTACAGGGGTCTGAAGCTTTCTTT
TRBV5-1,few,TRBJ1-4,-,CASSLAHGTNEKLFF,TGCGCCAGCAGCTTAGCCCACGGGACTAATGAAAAACTGTTTTTT
TRBV4-3,many,TRBJ2-5,-,CASSRQVGETQYF,TGCGCCAGCAGCCGTCAGGTGGGGGAGACCCAGTACTTC
TRBV12-3/TRBV12-4,-,TRBJ1-1,TRBD1,CASSRTGDVEAFF,TGTGCCAGCAGTCGTACAGGGGACGTTGAAGCTTTCTTT
TRBV20-1,few,TRBJ2-5,-,CSARVRRDRETQYF,TGCAGTGCTAGAGTGCGGCGGGATAGAGAGACCCAGTACTTC
TRBV10-3,many,TRBJ2-3,-,CAISESGASGSTDTQYF,TGTGCCATCAGTGAGTCCGGGGCCTCGGGGAGCACAGATACGCAGTATTTT
TRBV18,few,TRBJ2-5,TRBD2,CASSRPSPGGQETQYF,TGTGCCAGCTCACGGCCGAGCCCGGGAGGCCAAGAGACCCAGTACTTC
TRBV6-5,many,TRBJ1-1,-,CASSSQLEAFF,TGTGCCAGCAGTAGCCAACTTGAAGCTTTCTTT
TRBV7-6,-,TRBJ1-2,TRBD1,CASSAGQGLVGYTF,TGTGCCAGCAGCGCGGGACAGGGGCTTGTCGGCTACACCTTC
TRBV7-9,many,TRBJ2-4,TRBD1,CASSSYRGTAKNIQYF,TGTGCCAGCAGCTCCTACAGGGGGACGGCCAAAAACATTCAGTACTTC
TRBV14,many,TRBJ1-1,-,CASSPSGTLNTEAFF,TGTGCCAGCAGCCCGTCCGGGACATTGAACACTGAAGCTTTCTTT
TRBV28,many,TRBJ1-1,-,CAILDRGMNTEAFF,TGTGCCATCCTGGATAGGGGCATGAACACTGAAGCTTTCTTT
TRBV6-1,many,TRBJ2-3,-,CASTLKDTQYF,TGTGCCAGCACTCTTAAAGATACGCAGTATTTT
TRBV27,few,TRBJ2-2,-,CASSLYRVTGELFF,TGTGCCAGCAGTTTATATCGGGTTACCGGGGAGCTGTTTTTT
TRBV5-1,many,TRBJ1-1,TRBD1,CASSLTGRAEAFF,TGCGCCAGCAGCCTGACAGGGAGGGCTGAAGCTTTCTTT
TRBV28,-,TRBJ1-4,-,CASSFPGTKLFF,TGTGCCAGCAGTTTCCCCGGGACTAAACTGTTTTTT
TRBV20-1,many,TRBJ2-7,-,CSARYRDPYEQYF,TGCAGTGCTAGATACAGGGACCCCTACGAGCAGTACTTC
TRBV4-2,many,TRBJ1-3,TRBD1,CASSRSGTAGGTIYF,TGTGCCAGCAGCCGCTCCGGGACAGCCGGGGGCACCATATATTTT
TRBV28,many,TRBJ2-4,-,CASSSPGQLAKNIQYF,TGTGCCAGCAGTTCCCCCGGACAGCTAGCCAAAAACATTCAGTACTTC
TRBV11-2,-,TRBJ2-2,TRBD1,CASSLTGTGLNTGELFF,TGTGCCAGCAGTCTTACCGGGACAGGGTTGAACACCGGGGAGCTGTTTTTT
TRBV18,-,TRBJ2-6,TRBD1,CASSPPLRQGISGANVLTF,TGTGCCAGCTCACCACCGCTGCGACAGGGAATCTCTGGGGCCAACGTCCTGACTTTC
TRBV27,many,TRBJ2-7,-,CASGLLGDYEQYF,TGTGCCAGCGGCCTTTTGGGGGACTACGAGCAGTACTTC
TRBV5-5,many,TRBJ2-3,-,CASSLLVIGDTQYF,TGTGCCAGCAGCTTGCTCGTAATTGGAGATACGCAGTATTTT
TRBV5-1,many,TRBJ2-3,-,CASSSLDTQYF,TGCGCCAGCAGCTCCCTGGATACGCAGTATTTT
TRBV2,-,TRBJ1-2,-,CASSENKGVGYTF,TGTGCCAGCAGTGAAAACAAGGGTGTGGGCTACACCTTC
TRBV15,many,TRBJ1-6,-,CATSREITLLNSPLHF,TGTGCCACCAGCAGAGAGATCACCCTGTTAAATTCACCCCTCCACTTT
TRBV5-6,many,TRBJ2-7,TRBD1,CASSYSGTGLGEQYF,TGTGCCAGCAGCTACTCAGGGACAGGGCTCGGCGAGCAGTACTTC
TRBV20-1,many,TRBJ2-1,-,CSARSGNSYNEQFF,TGCAGTGCTAGGAGCGGAAACTCCTACAATGAGCAGTTCTTC
TRBV20-1,many,TRBJ2-5,-,CSAHRVETQYF,TGCAGTGCCCACAGGGTGGAGACCCAGTACTTC
TRBV27,few,TRBJ2-7,TRBD1,CASSLVGTGPYEQYF,TGTGCCAGCAGTTTAGTGGGGACAGGGCCCTACGAGCAGTACTTC
TRBV6-5,-,TRBJ1-1,-,CASSYWGADTEAFF,TGTGCCAGCAGTTACTGGGGGGCGGACACTGAAGCTTTCTTT
TRBV4-2,many,TRBJ2-5,TRBD1,CASSQEAGGSETQYF,TGTGCCAGCAGCCAAGAAGCAGGGGGCTCAGAGACCCAGTACTTC
TRBV12-3/TRBV12-4,many,TRBJ1-1,-,CASSSFLSYTEAFF,TGTGCCAGCAGTTCGTTCTTGTCCTACACTGAAGCTTTCTTT
TRBV20-1,few,TRBJ1-6,TRBD1,CSAVPGTGMVGNNSPLHF,TGCAGTGCTGTCCCCGGGACAGGGATGGTCGGAAATAATTCACCCCTCCACTTT
TRBV18,many,TRBJ2-5,TRBD1,CASSPGRGLPTQETQYF,TGTGCCAGCTCACCGGGCAGGGGGCTGCCCACCCAAGAGACCCAGTACTTC
TRBV6-5,many,TRBJ1-6,-,CASSYSSGYNSPLHF,TGTGCCAGCAGTTACTCGTCAGGGTATAATTCACCCCTCCACTTT
TRBV6-5,many,TRBJ2-3,TRBD2,CASSYGGGASDTQYF,TGTGCCAGCAGTTATGGCGGGGGGGCCTCAGATACGCAGTATTTT
TRBV10-3,many,TRBJ2-1,TRBD1,CAISDGTGLSNEQFF,TGTGCCATCAGTGACGGGACAGGGCTTTCCAATGAGCAGTTCTTC
TRBV20-1,many,TRBJ2-3,-,CSARKYGQGTDTQYF,TGCAGTGCTAGGAAATACGGGCAGGGAACGGATACGCAGTATTTT
TRBV7-3,many,TRBJ1-6,-,CASRDGPPNSPLHF,TGTGCCAGCAGGGACGGGCCGCCCAATTCACCCCTCCACTTT